This TCR beta chain was captured by sequencing in a study of shared clonotypes between healthy human individuals. Overall study results and limits: A handful of donors shared about 4.5% of their naive CD4 clonotypes. Naive subsets, compared against memory subsets, generally had larger estimated richness values. Despite large depth, sorted-subset datasets appeared incompletely sequenced.

As to this clone: Its antigen remains unknown.

Some clones are missing from TCRdb's copy, which holds only in-frame ones; the method was immunoSEQ multiplex PCR. The sample consists of over 1.5 million clones, under 99% of them appearing once. The CDR3 extends over 10 amino acids. The V gene's germline CDR1 is MNHEY and CDR2 SMNVEV (reference sequence). V gave up 6 bases and J gave up 6 bases, with 5 bases separating them. V and J are TRBV27 and TRBJ1-1; D not resolved. This TCR was sampled from a man aged 25-40 years in good health. The sample consisted of naive CD4+ T cells sorted from blood. Subset in this sample: CD45RA+ positively selected. The CDR3 coding sequence is TGTGCCAGCAGGGGCCCTGAAGCTTTCTTT. As protein: CASRGPEAFF.